The 7 T cell receptor beta chains listed next were all sequenced from one sample in a study of CXCR3-negative and CXCR3-positive naive CD8 T cells. Findings and limits, study-wide: In CXCR3-positive naive cells, the TRB CDR3s were more hydrophobic than in CXCR3-negative naive cells.

The authors prepared UMI-labeled TRB cDNA libraries by 5' RACE. Reanalyzing the 5' RACE reads, TCRdb keeps one entry per CDR3 protein, without DNA. Here the sample table reports around 63,000 distinct CDR3 sequences. Antigens for these TCRs are unknown. Specimen: naive CXCR3+ CD8+ T cells from blood. Subset meaning: CD45RO-CCR7+CD27+CD95- naive CD8+ T cells expressing CXCR3 (TNR3+). The receptor source for this set is a human donor in good health. Some clones in this sample may be carry-over from other donors' samples.

V gene TRBV29-1 combines with J gene TRBJ2-3; TCRdb's D call of TRBD1 is untestable without DNA. CDR3 length: 12 residues. Per the germline V gene, CDR1 is SQVTM and CDR2 is ANQGSEA. CDR3 sequence: CSVERGADTQYF.

The chain carries TRBV5-1 and TRBJ2-7; lacking DNA, the TRBD1 call made by TCRdb goes unchecked. Per the germline V gene, CDR1 is SGHRS and CDR2 is YFSETQ. The CDR3 length is 15 residues. This chain's CDR3 is CASSLMGQGVDEQYF.

This chain uses TRBV29-1 with TRBJ1-2. From germline, CDR1 is SQVTM and CDR2 ANQGSEA. The CDR3 is 11 residues long. The CDR3 sequence is CSVEDLQGYTF.

The CDR3 loop is CSASTGVSYEQYF. The V gene is TRBV20-1, the J gene TRBJ2-7; the D call of TRBD1 rests on TCRdb alone, since no DNA is present to check it. Germline assignment: CDR1 DFQATT and CDR2 SNEGSKA (reference sequence). CDR3 length equals 13 residues.

The chain employs TRBV7-6 and TRBJ1-1. The germline V gene encodes CDR1 SGHVS and CDR2 FNYEAQ. CDR3 size: 13 residues. The chain's CDR3 is CASSREMNTEAFF.

The rearrangement uses TRBV20-1 and TRBJ2-7; TCRdb lists TRBD2, though no DNA is available to test this call. The CDR3 spans 14 residues. The germline CDR1 and CDR2 sequences are DFQATT and SNEGSKA (reference sequence). The CDR3 loop is CSVPTSPNSYEQYF.

This chain joins TRBV28 and TRBJ2-5. Germline CDR1 is MDHEN and CDR2 is SYDVKM. This CDR3 is built from 13 residues. The CDR3 spells CASSFASQETQYF.